This TCR beta chain comes out of a study of T cells in Graves' hyperthyroidism and ophthalmopathy. About the study: Peripheral blood was secured at the point of initial diagnosis, before any treatment. Study results and limitations: Researchers report that a 13 V-J model separated ophthalmopathy from stable hyperthyroidism. Ophthalmopathy was identified by the model a median around 5.9 months ahead of onset.

This clonotype occurred a few times. Its antigen is not known. Trimming removed 7 bases from V and 2 bases from J; junction bases left unmatched: 7. Germline CDR1 SGHDN, CDR2 FVKESK. This CDR3 has 14 amino acids. It was RNA transcripts that yielded the amplified TCR beta CDR3 regions. First-round RT-PCR with HTBI primers amplified the TCR CDR3 region. Each CDR3 protein gets one entry after TCRdb re-called the multiplex PCR reads with MiXCR. The sample records 300,000 to 450,000 distinct CDR3 sequences, about 25% being singletons. Exclusion of a patient resulted from uncontrolled infection, other autoimmune disease, pregnancy or lactation.

The J gene is TRBJ2-7, the V gene TRBV14, with 8 bases that match TRBD2. The TCR was taken from a man aged 50-59 years with Graves' hyperthyroidism. Sequenced sample: blood. DNA of the CDR3: TGTGCCAGCAATAGGGCGGGAGGCCCCTACGAGCAGTACTTC. Translating gives CASNRAGGPYEQYF. The full variable domain, completed using reference TRBV14 and TRBJ2-7, is EAGVTQFPSHSVIEKGQTVTLRCDPISGHDNLYWYRRVMGKEIKFLLHFVKESKQDESGMPNNRFLAERTGGTYSTLKVQPAELEDSGVYFCASNRAGGPYEQYFGPGTRLTVT.